This T cell receptor beta chain came from a study of identical twins. Unique molecular identifiers were present on the cDNA, and a universal primer site came from template switching. TCRdb reanalysed the 5' RACE reads using MiXCR and keeps one entry per CDR3 protein. The sample has 640,000 or so distinct CDR3 sequences, roughly 6% seen once. Study conclusions and caveats: Zero-insertion results could be subject to partial confounding by invariant MAIT and iNKT cells. Cross-sectional statistical analysis was relied on for the conclusions, without the same donors being followed. Alpha sequences that were out-of-frame and twin-shared showed an excess of low generation probability.

This clonotype was counted at least ten times. The target antigen is unknown. Trimming pared 3 bases from V and 4 bases from J, leaving 3 bases between. The germline V gene has CDR1 ENHRY and CDR2 SYGVKD. This CDR3 comprises 12 residues. This TCR derives from a man between 18 and 35 years old in good health. This rearrangement joins TRBV10-3 to TRBJ2-2; D remains unclear. The sample comprised naive T cells sorted from blood. In DNA, the CDR3 is TGTGCCATCAGTGAAGGCACCGGGGAGCTGTTTTTT. This translates into CAISEGTGELFF.